What follows are 5 T cell receptor beta chains derived from one specimen sequenced in a study of human T cells and chemical hapten exposure. TCRdb fed the RACE reads into MiXCR, producing one record per CDR3 protein. This sample has some 120,000 distinct CDR3 sequences, with approximately 8.3% found just once. Time point in this sample: healthy volunteer bleed at 2 weeks. Someone pulled total RNA out of unfractionated whole blood. The sequenced sample consisted of whole blood. The receptors shown here come from a male donor in good health. Some clones in this sample may be carry-over from other donors' samples.

Many counts were recorded for this clonotype. CDR3 nucleotide sequence: TGTGCTAGTGGTTTGCCACCTTTTGGGGCGGAGGGCAATCAGCCCCAGCATTTT. It is translated as CASGLPPFGAEGNQPQHF. The chain joins TRBV12-5 to TRBJ1-5; tentative D call: TRBD1 (5 bases). V shed 2 bases and J shed 2 bases, with 19 bases lying between them. The CDR3 runs to 18 residues. CDR1 LGHNT and CDR2 FRNRAP come from the germline V gene.

This clonotype was counted between two and nine times. This sequence joins TRBV20-1 and TRBJ1-6; 8 bases map to TRBD1. Germline lookup yields CDR1 DFQATT and CDR2 SNEGSKA (reference sequence). V was clipped by 5 bases and J by 11 bases; unmatched bases: 11. CDR3 length equals 14 residues. DNA of the CDR3: TGCAGTGCTGAGGCAGGGGGCGGATCAACACCCCTCCACTTT. This translates into CSAEAGGGSTPLHF.

The V gene is TRBV12-3 or TRBV12-4, the J gene TRBJ1-6; D call uncertain. Deletions cut 1 base from V and 0 bases from J, with 10 bases between. This CDR3 contains 17 residues. The CDR3 DNA reads TGTGCCAGCAGTTTAGGTATCTCGGGCTCCTATAATTCACCCCTCCACTTT. Protein sequence: CASSLGISGSYNSPLHF.

This clonotype has at least ten counts. This rearrangement joins TRBV20-1 to TRBJ2-2; D remains unclear. In germline, CDR1 is DFQATT, CDR2 SNEGSKA (reference sequence). The CDR3 sequence is 15 residues long. The germline V and J ends were trimmed by 0 bases and 1 base, with 9 bases remaining between them. CDR3 sequence (DNA): TGCAGTGCTAGAGATTGGCGCTGGAACACCGGGGAGCTGTTTTTT. Amino acids: CSARDWRWNTGELFF.

This clonotype was found a few times. The chain has TRBV4-1 and TRBJ2-7; D gene unclear. The germline V and J ends were trimmed by 1 base and 2 bases, with 12 bases remaining between them. CDR1 and CDR2 (germline): MGHRA, YSYEKL. The CDR3 totals 15 residues. CDR3 residues: CASSQGATNTYEQYF. The CDR3 DNA reads TGCGCCAGCAGCCAAGGGGCGACGAACACCTACGAGCAGTACTTC.